Listed below are T cell receptor beta chains from one sample, sequenced in a study of shared clonotypes between healthy human individuals. Produced via immunoSEQ multiplex PCR; TCRdb's table is partial and in-frame only. The table includes millions of clones, around nine tenths detected once. Sequenced material: naive CD4+ T cells sorted from blood. Receptors were obtained from a man between 18 and 29 years old in good health. The CDR3 runs from the conserved cysteine through the conserved F or W. The D gene is left open where the match is weak. Clone size, where shown, is once, few, many, or a class for clones that have expanded.

NA	TRBV28	TRBJ1-6	NA	CASSLQGPNSPLHF	TGTGCCAGCAGTCTACAGGGTCCGAATTCACCCCTCCACTTT
NA	TRBV19	TRBJ2-3	NA	CASSIIGALGTQYF	TGTGCCAGTAGTATAATTGGTGCATTGGGTACGCAGTATTTT
TRBD1	TRBV23-1	TRBJ2-3	NA	CASSHPLTGGADTQYF	TGCGCCAGCAGTCACCCCCTGACAGGGGGGGCAGATACGCAGTATTTT
NA	TRBV28	TRBJ2-7	NA	CASSLKFQQVLYF	TGTGCCAGCAGTCTCAAATTTCAACAGGTACTGTACTTC
TRBD1	TRBV4-1	TRBJ1-1	NA	CASSQQGQNNRAFF	TGCGCCAGCAGCCAACAGGGACAGAACAATAGGGCTTTCTTT
TRBD2	TRBV7-2	TRBJ2-1	NA	CASSTSGTSDYNEQFF	TGTGCCAGCAGCACTTCCGGGACTAGCGATTACAATGAGCAGTTCTTC
TRBD1	TRBV4-2	TRBJ1-5	NA	CASSQDDRVDQPQHF	TGTGCCAGCAGCCAAGATGACAGGGTGGATCAGCCCCAGCATTTT
NA	TRBV28	TRBJ1-3	NA	CASSLLRGSGNTIYF	TGTGCCAGCAGCCTCCTCAGGGGCTCTGGAAACACCATATATTTT
NA	TRBV6-6	TRBJ2-1	once	CASSRTGIEQFF	TGTGCCAGCAGTCGTACAGGGATTGAGCAGTTCTTC
NA	TRBV7-3	TRBJ1-1	NA	CASSLMGEGVTEAFF	TGTGCCAGCAGCTTAATGGGGGAGGGAGTCACTGAAGCTTTCTTT
NA	TRBV2	TRBJ2-5	NA	CASSDRAQETQYF	TGTGCCAGCAGTGACCGTGCCCAAGAGACCCAGTACTTC
NA	TRBV5-1	TRBJ2-5	NA	CASSLEGGATQYF	TGCGCCAGCAGCTTGGAGGGGGGTGCGACCCAGTACTTC
TRBD2	TRBV11-3	TRBJ2-1	NA	CASSLGTSGNNEQFF	TGTGCCAGCAGCTTAGGGACTAGCGGAAACAATGAGCAGTTCTTC
TRBD1	TRBV2	TRBJ2-7	once	CASSGQGTVPPEQYF	TGTGCCAGCAGTGGACAGGGGACCGTACCCCCCGAGCAGTACTTC
TRBD1	TRBV7-9	TRBJ1-1	few	CASSLRGRNTEAFF	TGTGCCAGCAGCTTGAGGGGGCGGAACACTGAAGCTTTCTTT
TRBD1	TRBV18	TRBJ2-7	NA	CASSPPGQVYEQYF	TGTGCCAGCTCGCCTCCCGGACAGGTCTACGAGCAGTACTTC
NA	TRBV6-4	TRBJ2-3	NA	CASSEQPISTDTQYF	TGTGCCAGCAGTGAACAGCCTATTAGCACAGATACGCAGTATTTT
NA	TRBV18	TRBJ2-2	once	CASSPFPSGELFF	TGTGCCAGCTCACCCTTCCCTTCCGGGGAGCTGTTTTTT
TRBD2	TRBV2	TRBJ2-5	NA	CASSGIAGGPETQYF	TGTGCCAGCAGTGGAATAGCGGGGGGGCCAGAGACCCAGTACTTC
NA	TRBV6-5	TRBJ2-1	NA	CASSRHNEQFF	TGTGCCAGCAGCAGGCACAATGAGCAGTTCTTC
TRBD2	TRBV5-1	TRBJ2-7	NA	CASSLEAGALPYEQYF	TGCGCCAGCAGCTTAGAAGCGGGAGCGCTCCCCTACGAGCAGTACTTC
TRBD1	TRBV7-6	TRBJ1-6	NA	CASSLGRQGSYNSPLHF	TGTGCCAGCAGCTTAGGTAGACAGGGCTCCTATAATTCACCCCTCCACTTT
NA	TRBV7-8	TRBJ1-2	NA	CASSTQGGYGYTF	TGTGCCAGCAGTACACAGGGTGGCTATGGCTACACCTTC
NA	TRBV29-1	TRBJ2-7	once	CSAIYGYEQYF	TGCAGCGCCATATATGGTTACGAGCAGTACTTC
TRBD2	TRBV11-2	TRBJ2-5	NA	CASSFSASGGQETQYF	TGTGCCAGCAGCTTTTCCGCTAGCGGGGGGCAAGAGACCCAGTACTTC
NA	TRBV21-1	TRBJ1-5	NA	CASNQSRTESCQPQHF	TGTGCCAGTAACCAGTCCAGGACAGAATCGTGTCAGCCCCAGCATTTT
TRBD1	TRBV6-1	TRBJ1-5	NA	CASSAGGAGDQPQHF	TGTGCCAGCAGTGCAGGGGGCGCGGGGGATCAGCCCCAGCATTTT
TRBD2	TRBV30	TRBJ2-7	NA	CAWQAAAGGPVEQYF	TGTGCCTGGCAGGCGGCAGCGGGAGGTCCCGTGGAGCAGTACTTC
TRBD2	TRBV7-6	TRBJ2-3	once	CASRGTSSTTDTQYF	TGTGCCAGCCGGGGGACTAGCTCAACCACAGATACGCAGTATTTT
TRBD1	TRBV6-6	TRBJ2-5	NA	CATTDRGEETQYF	TGTGCCACGACGGACAGGGGTGAGGAGACCCAGTACTTC
TRBD2	TRBV30	TRBJ2-7	NA	CACRTERDLYEQYF	TGTGCCTGTAGAACTGAGCGGGACCTCTACGAGCAGTACTTC
NA	TRBV18	TRBJ2-5	NA	CASSLVPQETQYF	TGTGCCAGCTCACTCGTCCCGCAAGAGACCCAGTACTTC
NA	TRBV21-1	TRBJ1-2	NA	CASTLPGGGSRDGYTF	TGTGCCAGCACCTTACCCGGCGGGGGGTCTAGGGATGGCTACACCTTC
NA	TRBV4-1	TRBJ2-3	NA	CASSQARGTDTQYF	TGCGCCAGCAGCCAAGCCCGAGGAACAGATACGCAGTATTTT
TRBD1	TRBV7-2	TRBJ1-2	NA	CASSLFTGVANYGYTF	TGTGCCAGCAGCTTGTTTACAGGGGTAGCTAACTATGGCTACACCTTC
TRBD1	TRBV6-5	TRBJ1-2	NA	CASSYSGTAVWGYTF	TGTGCCAGCAGTTACTCCGGGACAGCCGTCTGGGGCTACACCTTC
NA	TRBV2	TRBJ1-2	NA	CASSEGGGIVYGYTF	TGTGCCAGCAGTGAAGGAGGGGGAATAGTCTATGGCTACACCTTC
TRBD1	TRBV6-6	TRBJ1-6	few	CASSSQGANSPLHF	TGTGCCAGCAGTTCTCAGGGGGCGAATTCACCCCTCCACTTT
TRBD2	TRBV4-2	TRBJ2-3	NA	CASSHGQFKRGGTKDTQYF	TGTGCCAGCAGCCATGGTCAATTTAAGCGGGGGGGCACCAAAGATACGCAGTATTTT
NA	TRBV5-8	TRBJ2-1	NA	CASGLPDRATYNEQFF	TGTGCCAGCGGGCTACCCGACAGAGCGACCTACAATGAGCAGTTCTTC
NA	TRBV19	TRBJ1-5	NA	CASSIPKDRRRQPQHF	TGTGCCAGTAGTATCCCTAAAGACAGGCGTCGTCAGCCCCAGCATTTT
NA	TRBV29-1	TRBJ2-7	NA	CSVESRNEQYF	TGCAGCGTTGAGTCTCGGAACGAGCAGTACTTC
NA	TRBV27	TRBJ1-6	NA	CASSLGGKINSPLHF	TGTGCCAGCAGTTTGGGGGGGAAGATTAATTCACCCCTCCACTTT
NA	TRBV27	TRBJ2-7	NA	CASSLSRQNKYEQYF	TGTGCCAGCAGTTTATCGAGGCAGAACAAATACGAGCAGTACTTC
TRBD1	TRBV5-1	TRBJ1-6	NA	CASRQGADWNSPLHF	TGCGCCAGCCGACAGGGGGCGGACTGGAATTCACCCCTCCACTTT
NA	TRBV7-2	TRBJ1-2	NA	CASSLVGSGRFYTF	TGTGCCAGCAGCTTAGTCGGATCAGGGAGGTTCTACACCTTC
NA	TRBV10-3	TRBJ2-3	few	CAISEIGKGGTDTQYF	TGTGCCATCAGCGAGATCGGTAAGGGCGGCACAGATACGCAGTATTTT
NA	TRBV5-4	TRBJ1-6	NA	CASSSPSSNSPLHF	TGTGCCAGCAGCTCCCCCTCCTCTAATTCACCCCTCCACTTT
NA	TRBV30	TRBJ1-5	NA	CAWSPFGTPGNQPQHF	TGTGCCTGGAGTCCGTTTGGGACCCCGGGCAATCAGCCCCAGCATTTT
NA	TRBV6-5	TRBJ1-1	NA	CASSYRGFRPYAEAFF	TGTGCCAGCAGTTACCGCGGGTTTAGACCTTACGCTGAAGCTTTCTTT
TRBD1	TRBV7-9	TRBJ2-1	NA	CASSYRGGRQGDYNEQFF	TGTGCCAGCAGCTATAGAGGTGGGCGGCAGGGGGATTACAATGAGCAGTTCTTC
TRBD1	TRBV6-1	TRBJ1-5	NA	CASSDPGTGNNQPQHF	TGTGCCAGCAGTGATCCCGGGACAGGAAACAATCAGCCCCAGCATTTT
NA	TRBV7-3	TRBJ2-1	once	CASSLPTAYNEQFF	TGTGCCAGCAGCCTTCCAACAGCTTACAATGAGCAGTTCTTC
TRBD2	TRBV5-4	TRBJ2-2	NA	CASSSSGGGTGELFF	TGTGCCAGCAGCTCCAGCGGGGGGGGGACCGGGGAGCTGTTTTTT